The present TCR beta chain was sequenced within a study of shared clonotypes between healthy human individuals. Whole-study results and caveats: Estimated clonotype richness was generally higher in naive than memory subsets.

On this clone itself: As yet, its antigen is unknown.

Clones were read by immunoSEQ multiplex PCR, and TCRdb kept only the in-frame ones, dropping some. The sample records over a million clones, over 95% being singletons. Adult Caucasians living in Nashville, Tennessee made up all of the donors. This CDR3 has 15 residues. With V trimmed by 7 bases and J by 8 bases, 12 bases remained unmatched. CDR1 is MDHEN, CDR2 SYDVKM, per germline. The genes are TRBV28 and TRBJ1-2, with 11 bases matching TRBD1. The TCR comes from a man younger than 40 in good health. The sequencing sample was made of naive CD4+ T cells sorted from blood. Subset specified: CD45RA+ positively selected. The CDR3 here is CASIETGQGAFGYTF. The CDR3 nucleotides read TGTGCCAGCATTGAGACTGGACAGGGGGCGTTCGGCTACACCTTC.